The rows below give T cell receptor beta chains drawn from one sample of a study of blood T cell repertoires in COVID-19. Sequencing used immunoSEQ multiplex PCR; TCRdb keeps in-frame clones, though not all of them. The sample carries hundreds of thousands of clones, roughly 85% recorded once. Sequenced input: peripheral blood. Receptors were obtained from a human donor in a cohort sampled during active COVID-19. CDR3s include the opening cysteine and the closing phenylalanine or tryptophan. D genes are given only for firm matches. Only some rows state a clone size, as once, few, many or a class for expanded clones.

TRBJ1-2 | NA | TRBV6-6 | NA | CASSSGDNYGYTF | TGTGCCAGCAGTTCCGGGGATAACTATGGCTACACCTTC
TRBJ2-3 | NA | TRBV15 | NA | CATSRDSTDTQYF | TGTGCCACCAGCAGAGACTCTACAGATACGCAGTATTTT
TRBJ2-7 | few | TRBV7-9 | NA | CASNSGGNYEQYF | TGTGCCAGCAACTCAGGGGGGAACTACGAGCAGTACTTC
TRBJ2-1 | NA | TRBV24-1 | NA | CATSDLPGADKGRRNEQFF | TGTGCCACCAGTGATTTGCCAGGGGCGGACAAGGGAAGAAGGAATGAGCAGTTCTTC
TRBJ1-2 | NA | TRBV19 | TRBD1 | CASSMGFGTVNYGYTF | TGTGCCAGTAGTATGGGTTTCGGGACAGTAAACTATGGCTACACCTTC
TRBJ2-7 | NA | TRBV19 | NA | CASSTTVPYEQYF | TGTGCCAGTAGTACAACAGTCCCCTACGAGCAGTACTTC
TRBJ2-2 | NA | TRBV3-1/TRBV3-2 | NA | CASSQVPGRNTGELFF | TGTGCCAGCAGCCAAGTCCCCGGTCGGAACACCGGGGAGCTGTTTTTT
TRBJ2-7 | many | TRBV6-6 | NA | CASSYSGGEQYF | TGTGCCAGCAGTTACTCAGGGGGCGAGCAGTACTTC
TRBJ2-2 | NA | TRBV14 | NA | CASSQVRGLNTGELFF | TGTGCCAGCAGCCAAGTACGAGGACTAAACACCGGGGAGCTGTTTTTT
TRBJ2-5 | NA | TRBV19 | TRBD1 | CASSTRDRAEGETQYF | TGTGCCAGTAGTACCCGGGACAGGGCGGAGGGTGAGACCCAGTACTTC
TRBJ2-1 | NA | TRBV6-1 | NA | CASSEEGHFKQFF | TGTGCCAGCAGTGAAGAAGGACATTTCAAGCAGTTCTTC
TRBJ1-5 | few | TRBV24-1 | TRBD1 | CATSDPTGNQPQHF | TGTGCCACCAGTGATCCGACAGGGAATCAGCCCCAGCATTTT
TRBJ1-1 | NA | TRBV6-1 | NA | CASSEFFRFRSTEAFF | TGTGCCAGCAGTGAATTTTTTCGGTTTAGGAGCACTGAAGCTTTCTTT
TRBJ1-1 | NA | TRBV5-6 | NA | CASSLAGGRTEAFF | TGTGCCAGCAGCTTGGCCGGGGGGCGCACTGAAGCTTTCTTT
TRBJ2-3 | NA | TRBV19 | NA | CASSFPGTSTDTQYF | TGTGCCAGTAGCTTTCCGGGGACTAGCACAGATACGCAGTATTTT
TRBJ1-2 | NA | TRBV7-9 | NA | CASSVGGPYYGYTF | TGTGCCAGCAGCGTTGGGGGCCCCTACTATGGCTACACCTTC
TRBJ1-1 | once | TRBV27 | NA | CASSVRTEGEAFF | TGTGCCAGCAGTGTCCGGACAGAGGGTGAAGCTTTCTTT
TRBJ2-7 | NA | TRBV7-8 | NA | CASSPQGGVSYEQYF | TGTGCCAGCAGCCCACAAGGCGGGGTCTCCTACGAGCAGTACTTC
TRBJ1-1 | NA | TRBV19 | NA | CASRRKGMNTEAFF | TGTGCCAGTCGGCGGAAGGGGATGAACACTGAAGCTTTCTTT
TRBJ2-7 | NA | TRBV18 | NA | CASSPPSGSEQYF | TGTGCCAGCTCACCACCTTCGGGGTCCGAGCAGTACTTC
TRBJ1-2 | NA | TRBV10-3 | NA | CAAQKTDLQWYGYTF | TGTGCCGCGCAGAAGACTGACCTTCAATGGTATGGCTACACCTTC
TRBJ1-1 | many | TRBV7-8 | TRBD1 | CASSSDRENTEAFF | TGTGCCAGCAGCTCGGACAGGGAGAACACTGAAGCTTTCTTT
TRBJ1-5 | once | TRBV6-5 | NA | CASKFAGFNQPQHF | TGTGCCAGCAAGTTCGCAGGGTTTAATCAGCCCCAGCATTTT
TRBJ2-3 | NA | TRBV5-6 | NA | CASSFSAEDTQYF | TGTGCCAGCAGCTTTTCGGCGGAGGATACGCAGTATTTT
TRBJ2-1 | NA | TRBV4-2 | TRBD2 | CASSQEGSGGISYNEQFF | TGTGCCAGCAGCCAAGAAGGCAGCGGGGGGATCTCCTACAATGAGCAGTTCTTC
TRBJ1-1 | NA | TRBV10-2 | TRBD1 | CASGRDRPVFTEAFF | TGCGCCAGCGGTCGGGACAGACCAGTATTTACAGAAGCTTTCTTT
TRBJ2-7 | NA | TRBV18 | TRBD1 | CASSPRQGYEQYF | TGTGCCAGCTCACCACGACAGGGATACGAGCAGTACTTC
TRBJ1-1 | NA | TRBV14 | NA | CASSVRVTTEAFF | TGTGCCAGCAGCGTCAGGGTGACGACTGAAGCTTTCTTT
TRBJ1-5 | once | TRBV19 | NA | CASSMSRRVQQPQHF | TGTGCCAGTAGTATGTCGCGCAGGGTCCAGCAGCCCCAGCATTTT
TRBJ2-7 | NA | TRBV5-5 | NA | CASRSGHEQYF | TGTGCCAGCAGGAGCGGACACGAGCAGTACTTC
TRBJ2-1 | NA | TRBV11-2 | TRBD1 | CASSSQAGTGGGKQFF | TGTGCCAGCAGCTCCCAGGCAGGGACAGGGGGAGGTAAGCAGTTCTTC
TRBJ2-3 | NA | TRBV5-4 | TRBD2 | CASRLGLAGVTDTQYF | TGTGCCAGCAGGTTAGGACTAGCGGGGGTCACAGATACGCAGTATTTT
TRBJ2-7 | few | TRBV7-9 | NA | CASSLGAGASSYEQYF | TGTGCCAGCAGCTTAGGTGCGGGGGCGTCATCCTACGAGCAGTACTTC
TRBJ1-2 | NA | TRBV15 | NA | CATRYPSRNYGYTF | TGTGCCACCAGGTATCCTAGCCGAAACTATGGCTACACCTTC
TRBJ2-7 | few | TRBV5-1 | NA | CASSLSGVYEQYF | TGCGCCAGCAGCTTGTCAGGGGTCTACGAGCAGTACTTC
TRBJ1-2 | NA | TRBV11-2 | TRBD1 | CASSNRGGHYGYTF | TGTGCCAGCAGCAACAGGGGAGGTCACTATGGCTACACCTTC
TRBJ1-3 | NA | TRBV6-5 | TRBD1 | CASSSRGLGNTIYF | TGTGCCAGCAGCTCCAGGGGGCTTGGAAACACCATATATTTT
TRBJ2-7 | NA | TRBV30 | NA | CAWSPPPSQRQYF | TGTGCCTGGAGTCCCCCCCCTTCACAGAGGCAGTACTTC
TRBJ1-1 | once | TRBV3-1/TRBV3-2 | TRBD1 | CASSQADRGSEAFF | TGTGCCAGCAGCCAAGCGGACAGGGGGTCTGAAGCTTTCTTT
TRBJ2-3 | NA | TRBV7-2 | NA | CASSFSGRTDTQYF | TGTGCCAGCAGCTTTAGCGGACGCACAGATACGCAGTATTTT
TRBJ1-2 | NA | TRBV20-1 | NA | CSASKRGGYTF | TGCAGTGCTAGTAAGAGAGGTGGCTACACCTTC
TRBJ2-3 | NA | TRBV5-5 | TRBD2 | CASSLGTGLGTDTQYF | TGTGCCAGCAGCTTGGGCACTGGACTAGGTACAGATACGCAGTATTTT
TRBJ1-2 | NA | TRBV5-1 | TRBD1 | CASSLQGESYGYTF | TGCGCCAGCAGCTTACAGGGGGAAAGCTATGGCTACACCTTC
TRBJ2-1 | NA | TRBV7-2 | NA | CASSSYRAHNEQFF | TGTGCCAGCAGCTCGTACAGGGCCCACAATGAGCAGTTCTTC
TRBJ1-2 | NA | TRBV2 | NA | CASSEAGTVYGYTF | TGTGCCAGCAGTGAAGCTGGCACAGTCTATGGCTACACCTTC
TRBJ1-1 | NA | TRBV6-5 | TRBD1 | CASTTQGVTEAFF | TGTGCCAGCACTACGCAGGGGGTTACGGAAGCTTTCTTT
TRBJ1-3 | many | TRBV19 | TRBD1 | CASRQGAFGNTIYF | TGTGCCAGCCGACAGGGTGCGTTTGGAAACACCATATATTTT